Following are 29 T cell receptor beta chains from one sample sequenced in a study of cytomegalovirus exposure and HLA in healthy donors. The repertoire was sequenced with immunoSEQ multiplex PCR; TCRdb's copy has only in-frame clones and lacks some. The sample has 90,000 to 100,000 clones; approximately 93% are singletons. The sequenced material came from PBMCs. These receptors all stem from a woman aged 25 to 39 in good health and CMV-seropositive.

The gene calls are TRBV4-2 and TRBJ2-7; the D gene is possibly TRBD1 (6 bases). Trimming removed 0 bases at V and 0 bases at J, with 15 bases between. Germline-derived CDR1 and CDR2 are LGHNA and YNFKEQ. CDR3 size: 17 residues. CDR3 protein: CASSQDRRQGSSYEQYF. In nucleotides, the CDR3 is TGTGCCAGCAGCCAAGATAGGAGGCAGGGGAGCTCCTACGAGCAGTACTTC.

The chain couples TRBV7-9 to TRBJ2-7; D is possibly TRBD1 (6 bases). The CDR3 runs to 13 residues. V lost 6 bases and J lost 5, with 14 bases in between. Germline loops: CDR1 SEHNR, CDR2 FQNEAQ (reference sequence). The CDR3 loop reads CASRDRVDHEQYF. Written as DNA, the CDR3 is TGTGCCAGCAGGGACAGAGTAGACCACGAGCAGTACTTC.

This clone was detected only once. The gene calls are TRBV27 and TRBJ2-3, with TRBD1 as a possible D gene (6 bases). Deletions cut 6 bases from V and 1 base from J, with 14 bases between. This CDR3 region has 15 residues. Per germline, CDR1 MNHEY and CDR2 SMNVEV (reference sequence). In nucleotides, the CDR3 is TGTGCCAGCAGCACCGGACAGCACGGCACAGATACGCAGTATTTT. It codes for CASSTGQHGTDTQYF.

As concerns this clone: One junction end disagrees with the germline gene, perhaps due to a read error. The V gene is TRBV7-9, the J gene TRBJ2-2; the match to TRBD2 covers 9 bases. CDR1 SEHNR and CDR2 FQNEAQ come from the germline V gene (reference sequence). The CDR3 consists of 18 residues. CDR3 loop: CASSGSPRSREGPGELFF. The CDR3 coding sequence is TGTGCAAGCAGCGGGAGCCCCCGTTCGCGGGAGGGCCCCGGGGAGCTGTTTTTT. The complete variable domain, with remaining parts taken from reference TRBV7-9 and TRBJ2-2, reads DTGVSQNPRHKITKRGQNVTFRCDPISEHNRLYWYRQTLGQGPEFLTYFQNEAQLEKSRLLSDRFSAERPKGSFSTLEIQRTEQGDSAMYLCASSGSPRSREGPGELFFGEGSRLTVL.

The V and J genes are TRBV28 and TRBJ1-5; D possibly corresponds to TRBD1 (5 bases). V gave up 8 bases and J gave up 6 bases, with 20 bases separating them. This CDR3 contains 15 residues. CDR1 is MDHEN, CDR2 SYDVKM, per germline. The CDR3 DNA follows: TGTGCCAGCGGGACTGGAGGGTTAAGTATTCAGCCCCAGCATTTT. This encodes CASGTGGLSIQPQHF.

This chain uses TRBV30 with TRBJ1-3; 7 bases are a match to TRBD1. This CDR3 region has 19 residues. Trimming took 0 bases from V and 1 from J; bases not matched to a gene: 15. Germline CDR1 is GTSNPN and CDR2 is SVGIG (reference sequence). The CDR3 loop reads CAWSVSPRTGPLSGNTIYF. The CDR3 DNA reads TGTGCCTGGAGTGTATCTCCCCGGACAGGCCCCCTTTCTGGAAACACCATATATTTT.

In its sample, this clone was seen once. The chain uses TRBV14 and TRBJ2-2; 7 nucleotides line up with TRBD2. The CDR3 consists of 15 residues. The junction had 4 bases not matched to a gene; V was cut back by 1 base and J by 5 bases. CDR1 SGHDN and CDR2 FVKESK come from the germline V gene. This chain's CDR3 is CASSQAFSGTGELFF. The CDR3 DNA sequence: TGTGCCAGCAGCCAAGCCTTTAGCGGGACCGGGGAGCTGTTTTTT.

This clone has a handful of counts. CDR3 coding DNA: TGTGCCAGCTCACCAGGACTTGGTTTCCATGGCTACACCTTC. Encoded protein: CASSPGLGFHGYTF. The V gene is TRBV18, the J gene TRBJ1-2; D is undetermined. V lost 2 bases and J lost 6, with 13 bases in between. Germline values: CDR1 KGHSH, CDR2 LQKENI. There are 14 residues in the CDR3.

The DNA for the CDR3 is TGTGCCTGGGTAGCGGGTCCCTCCTACGAGCAGTACTTC. This sequence encodes CAWVAGPSYEQYF. The chain recombines TRBV30 with TRBJ2-7; 7 bases match TRBD2. Germline CDR1 and CDR2: GTSNPN and SVGIG (reference sequence). This CDR3 region has 13 residues. V shed 5 bases and J 0 bases; nucleotides not matched to a gene: 4.

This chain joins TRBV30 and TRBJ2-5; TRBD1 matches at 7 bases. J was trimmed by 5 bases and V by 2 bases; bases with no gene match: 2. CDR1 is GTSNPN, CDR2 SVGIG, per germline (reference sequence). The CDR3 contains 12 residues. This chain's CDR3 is CAWSIQGETQYF. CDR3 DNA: TGTGCCTGGAGTATACAGGGGGAGACCCAGTACTTC.

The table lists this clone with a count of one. CDR3 loop: CASRPAGGPYEQYF. The CDR3 bases are TGTGCCAGCAGACCAGCGGGAGGGCCCTACGAGCAGTACTTC. The chain combines TRBV27 with TRBJ2-7; TRBD2 agrees at 10 bases. Unmatched junction bases numbered 4, after V lost 6 bases and J lost 2 bases. Germline V gene data show CDR1 as MNHEY and CDR2 as SMNVEV (reference sequence). CDR3 length: 14 amino acids.

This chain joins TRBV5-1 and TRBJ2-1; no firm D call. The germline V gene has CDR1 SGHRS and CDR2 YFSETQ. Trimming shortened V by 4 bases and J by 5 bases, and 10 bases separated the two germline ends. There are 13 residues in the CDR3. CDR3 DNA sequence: TGCGCCAGCAGCGGGCTTTGGGACAATGAGCAGTTCTTC. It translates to CASSGLWDNEQFF.

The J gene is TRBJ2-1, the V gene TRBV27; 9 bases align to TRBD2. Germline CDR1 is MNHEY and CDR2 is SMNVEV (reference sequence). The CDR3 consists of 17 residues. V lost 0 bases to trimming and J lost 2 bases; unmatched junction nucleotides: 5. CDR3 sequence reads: CASSLSVAGVTYNEQFF. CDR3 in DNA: TGTGCCAGCAGTTTATCAGTAGCGGGAGTAACCTACAATGAGCAGTTCTTC.

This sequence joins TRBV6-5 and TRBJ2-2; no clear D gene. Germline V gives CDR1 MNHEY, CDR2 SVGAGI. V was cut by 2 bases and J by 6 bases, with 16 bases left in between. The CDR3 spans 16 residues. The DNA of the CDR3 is TGTGCCAGCAGTTACGCTGTTAGTGTCGGAGCCGGGGAGCTGTTTTTT. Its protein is CASSYAVSVGAGELFF.

This CDR3 reads CASTGQGYSGNTIYF. DNA for the CDR3: TGTGCCAGCACTGGACAGGGTTACTCTGGAAACACCATATATTTT. The rearrangement links TRBV5-6 to TRBJ1-3, with 8 bases aligning to TRBD1. This CDR3 has 15 residues. V shed 6 bases and J 0 bases; nucleotides not matched to a gene: 5. CDR1 and CDR2 from the germline V gene are SGHDT and YYEEEE.

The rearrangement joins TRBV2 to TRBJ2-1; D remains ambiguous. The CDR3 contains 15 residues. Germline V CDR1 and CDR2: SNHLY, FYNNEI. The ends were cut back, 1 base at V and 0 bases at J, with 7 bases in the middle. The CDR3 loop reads CASSEVPSSYNEQFF. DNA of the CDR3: TGTGCCAGCAGTGAAGTCCCGAGCTCCTACAATGAGCAGTTCTTC.

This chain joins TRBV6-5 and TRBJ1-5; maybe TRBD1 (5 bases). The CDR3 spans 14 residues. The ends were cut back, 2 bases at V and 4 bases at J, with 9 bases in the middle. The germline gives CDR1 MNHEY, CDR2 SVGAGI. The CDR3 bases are TGTGCCAGCAGTTACGTCGGGGGGAATCAGCCCCAGCATTTT. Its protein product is CASSYVGGNQPQHF.

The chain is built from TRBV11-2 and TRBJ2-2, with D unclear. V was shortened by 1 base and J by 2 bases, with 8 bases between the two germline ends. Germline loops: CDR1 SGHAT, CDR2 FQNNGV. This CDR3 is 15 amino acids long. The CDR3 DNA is TGTGCCAGCAGCTTAGTTCGACTCAACACCGGGGAGCTGTTTTTT. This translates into CASSLVRLNTGELFF.

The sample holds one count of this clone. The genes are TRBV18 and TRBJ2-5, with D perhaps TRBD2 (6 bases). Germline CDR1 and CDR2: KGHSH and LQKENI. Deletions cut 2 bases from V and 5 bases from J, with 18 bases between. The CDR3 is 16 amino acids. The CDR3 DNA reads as TGTGCCAGCTCACCAGAACGGACTACCCTTCGGGAGACCCAGTACTTC. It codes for CASSPERTTLRETQYF.

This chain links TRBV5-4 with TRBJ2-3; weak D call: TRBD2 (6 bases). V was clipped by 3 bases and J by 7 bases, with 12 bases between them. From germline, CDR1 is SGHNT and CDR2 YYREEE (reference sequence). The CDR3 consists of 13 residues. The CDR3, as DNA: TGTGCCAGCAGCTCGTCGGGGGAACATACGCAGTATTTT. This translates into CASSSSGEHTQYF.

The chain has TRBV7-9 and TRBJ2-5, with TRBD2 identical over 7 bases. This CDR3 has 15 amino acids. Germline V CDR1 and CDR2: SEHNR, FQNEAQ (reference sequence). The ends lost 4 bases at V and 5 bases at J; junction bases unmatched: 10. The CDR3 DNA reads TGTGCCAGCAGCTCCCTAGCTAGCGGCGAGGAGACCCAGTACTTC. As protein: CASSSLASGEETQYF.

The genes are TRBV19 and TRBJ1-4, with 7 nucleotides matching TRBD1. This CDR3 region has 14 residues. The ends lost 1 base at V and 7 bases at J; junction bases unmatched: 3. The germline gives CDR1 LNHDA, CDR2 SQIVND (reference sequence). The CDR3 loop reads CASSIGTGAEKLFF. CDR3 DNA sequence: TGTGCCAGTAGTATAGGGACAGGAGCTGAAAAACTGTTTTTT.

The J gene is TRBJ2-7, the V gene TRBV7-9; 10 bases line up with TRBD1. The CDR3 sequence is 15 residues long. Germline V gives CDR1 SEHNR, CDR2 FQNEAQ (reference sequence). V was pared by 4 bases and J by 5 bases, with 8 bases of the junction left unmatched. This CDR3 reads CASSSKDRGLHEQYF. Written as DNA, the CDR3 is TGTGCCAGCAGCTCCAAAGACAGGGGGCTACACGAGCAGTACTTC.

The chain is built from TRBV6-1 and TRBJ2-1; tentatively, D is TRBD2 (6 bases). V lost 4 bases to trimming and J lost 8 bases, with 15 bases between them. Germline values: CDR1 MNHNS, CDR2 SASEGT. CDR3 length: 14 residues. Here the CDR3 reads CASSVGRTADEQFF. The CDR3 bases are TGTGCCAGCAGTGTTGGGAGGACGGCGGATGAGCAGTTCTTC.

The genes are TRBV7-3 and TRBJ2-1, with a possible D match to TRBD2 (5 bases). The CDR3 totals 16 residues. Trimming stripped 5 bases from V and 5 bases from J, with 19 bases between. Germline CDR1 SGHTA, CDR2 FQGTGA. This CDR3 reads CASSPTVARRNNEQFF. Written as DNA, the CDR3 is TGTGCCAGCAGCCCGACGGTAGCGCGCCGCAACAATGAGCAGTTCTTC.

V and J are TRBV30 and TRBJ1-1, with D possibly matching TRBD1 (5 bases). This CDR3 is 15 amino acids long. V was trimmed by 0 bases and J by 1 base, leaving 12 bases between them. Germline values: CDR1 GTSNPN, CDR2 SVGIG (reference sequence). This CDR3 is CAWSVGGHANTEAFF. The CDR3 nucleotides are TGTGCCTGGAGTGTAGGCGGACACGCGAACACTGAAGCTTTCTTT.

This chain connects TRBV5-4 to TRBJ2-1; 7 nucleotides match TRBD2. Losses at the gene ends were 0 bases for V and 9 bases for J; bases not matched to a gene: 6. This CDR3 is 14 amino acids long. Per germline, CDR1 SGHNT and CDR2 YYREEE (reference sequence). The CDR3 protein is CASSLVPSSGEQFF. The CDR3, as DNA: TGTGCCAGCAGCTTGGTGCCCTCTAGCGGTGAGCAGTTCTTC.

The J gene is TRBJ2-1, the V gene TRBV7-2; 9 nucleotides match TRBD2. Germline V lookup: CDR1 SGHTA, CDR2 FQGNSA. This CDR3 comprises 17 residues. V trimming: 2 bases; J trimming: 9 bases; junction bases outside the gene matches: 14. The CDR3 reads CASSLYGGLAGKSEQFF. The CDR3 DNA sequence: TGTGCCAGCAGCTTATATGGTGGCCTAGCGGGGAAATCTGAGCAGTTCTTC.

CDR3 amino acids: CASSLAGSDRPTNTEAFF. The CDR3 DNA reads TGTGCCAGCAGCTTAGCCGGGTCCGACAGGCCCACGAACACTGAAGCTTTCTTT. This chain joins TRBV7-6 and TRBJ1-1, with TRBD1 as a possible D gene (6 bases). This CDR3 region has 18 residues. Trimming pared 0 bases from V and 1 base from J, leaving 18 bases between. CDR1 and CDR2 from the germline V gene are SGHVS and FNYEAQ.